A selection of T cell receptor beta chains follows, all from one sample in a study of blood T cell repertoires in COVID-19. Measured with immunoSEQ multiplex PCR; TCRdb has only the in-frame clones, and not every one. The table has about 79,000 clones, about 89% seen once. Input material: peripheral blood. Receptors originate from a man in his 70s with active or convalescent COVID-19. Each CDR3 is given with its conserved first and last residue. D genes are given only for firm matches. The size field is filled for only some rows; it gives once, few, many or a size class.

TRBV4-1	-	15	-	TRBJ2-1	CASSLSEAVYNEQFF	TGCGCCAGCAGCCTTAGTGAAGCGGTCTACAATGAGCAGTTCTTC
TRBV6-5	-	14	-	TRBJ2-5	CASRLAAPGETQYF	TGTGCCAGCAGGTTAGCGGCCCCGGGGGAGACCCAGTACTTC
TRBV6-5	-	13	-	TRBJ1-2	CASSIGLAYGYTF	TGTGCCAGCAGTATAGGACTAGCCTATGGCTACACCTTC
TRBV14	few	12	TRBD1	TRBJ1-1	CASSQGDRGIFF	TGTGCCAGCAGCCAAGGGGACAGGGGAATCTTCTTT
TRBV6-5	once	13	-	TRBJ2-7	CASSYTGLYEQYF	TGTGCCAGCAGTTACACGGGACTCTACGAGCAGTACTTC
TRBV12-5	-	11	-	TRBJ2-3	CASAARDTQYF	TGTGCTAGTGCAGCGCGGGATACGCAGTATTTT
TRBV7-2	-	14	-	TRBJ2-7	CASSLGIAGYEQYF	TGTGCCAGCAGCTTAGGAATCGCGGGATACGAGCAGTACTTC
TRBV5-4	-	14	-	TRBJ1-6	CASSLSRINSPLHF	TGTGCCAGCAGCTTGAGCAGGATTAATTCACCCCTCCACTTT
TRBV5-5	-	15	-	TRBJ1-6	CVSSPDGLVNSPLHF	TGTGTCAGCAGCCCTGATGGGCTGGTGAATTCACCCCTCCACTTT
TRBV7-8	-	14	-	TRBJ1-1	CASSSLSLNTEAFF	TGTGCCAGCAGCTCACTATCTTTGAACACTGAAGCTTTCTTT
TRBV6-2/TRBV6-3	-	17	-	TRBJ2-7	CASSYTILASSIYEQYF	TGTGCCAGCAGTTACACGATCCTGGCTAGCTCTATCTACGAGCAGTACTTC
TRBV25-1	few	15	-	TRBJ2-3	CASRQHTGSGDTQYF	TGTGCCAGCAGGCAACATACAGGGTCAGGCGATACGCAGTATTTT
TRBV2	-	15	TRBD2	TRBJ2-1	CASSTTSGSYNEQFF	TGTGCCAGCAGTACCACTAGCGGGAGCTACAATGAGCAGTTCTTC
TRBV28	-	12	TRBD2	TRBJ2-7	CAVQRERYEQYF	TGTGCCGTGCAGCGGGAGAGGTACGAGCAGTACTTC
TRBV18	-	13	-	TRBJ1-2	CASSPDRDYGYTF	TGTGCCAGCTCACCAGACAGAGACTATGGCTACACCTTC
TRBV2	-	15	TRBD2	TRBJ2-5	CASRPLAGAQETQYF	TGTGCCAGCAGACCCCTGGCGGGAGCGCAAGAGACCCAGTACTTC
TRBV4-1	-	16	TRBD1	TRBJ2-7	CASSQGSGQGTYEQYF	TGCGCCAGCAGCCAAGGTTCGGGACAGGGGACCTACGAGCAGTACTTC